Listed below are T cell receptor beta chains from one sample, sequenced in a study of cytomegalovirus exposure and HLA in healthy donors. Libraries were prepared by immunoSEQ multiplex PCR; TCRdb keeps only in-frame clonotypes and omits some of them. Altogether around 250,000 clones are present, roughly 89% being singletons, with the ten largest covering less than 0.4%. The sample was PBMCs. The receptor source for this set is a woman between 18 and 29 years old in good health and CMV-seronegative. Both conserved end residues are part of each CDR3. The D gene is left open where the match is weak. Expanded clones get a size class; other rows say once, few or many, or leave the size out.

TRBJ1-1 | once | TRBV4-1 | TRBD1 | CASSQRDRGAGTEAFF | TGCGCCAGCAGCCAACGCGACAGGGGGGCTGGCACTGAAGCTTTCTTT
TRBJ2-7 | NA | TRBV13 | TRBD2 | CASSLTRTSLTYEQYF | TGTGCCAGCAGCCTAACTCGGACTAGCCTAACCTACGAGCAGTACTTC
TRBJ2-7 | few | TRBV10-1 | NA | CASSDWLGEQYF | TGCGCCAGCAGCGACTGGCTGGGTGAGCAGTACTTC
TRBJ2-7 | NA | TRBV18 | NA | CASSPLDTYEQYF | TGTGCCAGCTCACCACTAGACACATACGAGCAGTACTTC
TRBJ2-3 | NA | TRBV6-5 | NA | CASSLSRGADTQYF | TGTGCCAGCAGTTTAAGCCGGGGGGCGGATACGCAGTATTTT
TRBJ1-2 | NA | TRBV18 | NA | CASSPPATNYGYTF | TGTGCCAGCTCACCACCCGCGACTAATTATGGCTACACCTTC
TRBJ1-3 | NA | TRBV6-5 | TRBD1 | CASSPGQGGDTIYF | TGTGCCAGCAGCCCCGGTCAGGGGGGAGACACCATATATTTT
TRBJ2-5 | NA | TRBV2 | TRBD2 | CASIGWAGEQETQYF | TGTGCCAGCATTGGTTGGGCGGGGGAGCAAGAGACCCAGTACTTC
TRBJ2-7 | NA | TRBV4-1 | TRBD1 | CASSRDRGSYEQYF | TGCGCCAGCAGCCGGGACAGGGGCTCCTACGAGCAGTACTTC
TRBJ1-6 | NA | TRBV4-1 | TRBD1 | CASSQDRQGFVSPLHF | TGCGCCAGCAGCCAAGATAGACAGGGGTTCGTTTCACCCCTCCACTTT
TRBJ1-1 | NA | TRBV30 | NA | CAWSVLGGTEAFF | TGTGCCTGGAGTGTACTGGGGGGCACTGAAGCTTTCTTT
TRBJ1-2 | NA | TRBV9 | NA | CASSVLHGGDYGYTF | TGTGCCAGCAGCGTGCTCCATGGGGGCGACTATGGCTACACCTTC
TRBJ1-6 | NA | TRBV7-8 | NA | CASSLYPDRPYNSPLHF | TGTGCCAGCAGCTTATACCCCGACAGACCCTATAATTCACCCCTCCACTTT
TRBJ1-1 | NA | TRBV5-1 | TRBD1 | CASSTGTEGTEAFF | TGCGCCAGCAGCACAGGGACAGAAGGTACTGAAGCTTTCTTT
TRBJ2-5 | NA | TRBV6-5 | NA | CASSYTQGSETQYF | TGTGCCAGCAGTTACACACAGGGATCAGAGACCCAGTACTTC
TRBJ2-2 | NA | TRBV4-2 | NA | CASSQVGSLARTGELFF | TGTGCCAGCAGCCAAGTTGGTAGTCTAGCCCGCACCGGGGAGCTGTTTTTT
TRBJ2-7 | NA | TRBV14 | NA | CASSQAWNSYEQYF | TGTGCCAGCAGCCAAGCCTGGAACAGCTACGAGCAGTACTTC
TRBJ2-1 | NA | TRBV6-5 | TRBD2 | CATTGAGTYNEQFF | TGTGCCACGACGGGAGCGGGAACCTACAATGAGCAGTTCTTC
TRBJ2-5 | NA | TRBV7-2 | TRBD2 | CASSLAPAGGGEETQYF | TGTGCCAGCAGCTTAGCCCCAGCGGGGGGTGGAGAAGAGACCCAGTACTTC
TRBJ2-2 | NA | TRBV5-1 | NA | CASSLAFLGGANTGELFF | TGCGCCAGCAGCTTGGCCTTTCTCGGCGGGGCAAACACCGGGGAGCTGTTTTTT
TRBJ1-2 | NA | TRBV4-3 | TRBD1 | CASSRVGQGVFNYGYTF | TGCGCCAGCAGCCGAGTCGGACAGGGGGTCTTTAACTATGGCTACACCTTC
TRBJ2-7 | NA | TRBV7-6 | NA | CASSFGGAYEQYF | TGTGCCAGCAGCTTTGGCGGGGCCTACGAGCAGTACTTC
TRBJ1-1 | NA | TRBV6-1 | NA | CASSEVGGDTEAFF | TGTGCCAGCAGTGAAGTTGGGGGCGACACTGAAGCTTTCTTT
TRBJ2-7 | NA | TRBV4-3 | NA | CASSQVWENPYEQYF | TGCGCCAGCAGCCAAGTCTGGGAGAATCCCTACGAGCAGTACTTC
TRBJ1-2 | NA | TRBV5-8 | NA | CASSLPGPAYGYTF | TGTGCCAGCAGCTTGCCTGGGCCAGCTTATGGCTACACCTTC
TRBJ2-1 | once | TRBV5-5 | TRBD2 | CASSLLGGGAYNEQFF | TGTGCCAGCAGCCTCCTTGGCGGGGGGGCCTACAATGAGCAGTTCTTC
TRBJ2-1 | NA | TRBV4-1 | NA | CASSQPGTNPYNEQFF | TGCGCCAGCAGCCAGCCCGGGACAAACCCTTACAATGAGCAGTTCTTC
TRBJ1-6 | NA | TRBV11-2 | TRBD1 | CASSSTGTALTLHF | TGTGCCAGCAGCTCAACCGGGACAGCCCTCACCCTCCACTTT
TRBJ2-7 | NA | TRBV11-3 | NA | CASSVRQGYEQYF | TGTGCCAGCAGCGTCCGACAAGGCTACGAGCAGTACTTC
TRBJ2-2 | NA | TRBV4-1 | TRBD2 | CASSQGLAGVLTGELFF | TGCGCCAGCAGCCAGGGACTAGCGGGGGTACTCACCGGGGAGCTGTTTTTT
TRBJ2-1 | once | TRBV2 | TRBD2 | CASIKTPTSGGATEQFF | TGTGCCAGCATCAAAACCCCTACTAGCGGGGGGGCCACTGAGCAGTTCTTC
TRBJ1-1 | NA | TRBV9 | NA | CASSPHRVNTEAFF | TGTGCCAGCAGCCCTCACAGGGTGAACACTGAAGCTTTCTTT
TRBJ2-2 | NA | TRBV2 | NA | CASRELESGELFF | TGTGCCAGCAGGGAGTTGGAATCCGGGGAGCTGTTTTTT
TRBJ1-1 | NA | TRBV5-1 | NA | CASSPHELLNTEAFF | TGCGCCAGCAGCCCGCACGAGTTATTGAACACTGAAGCTTTCTTT
TRBJ1-1 | NA | TRBV4-3 | NA | CASSQEGGVAGVAFF | TGCGCCAGCAGCCAAGAAGGGGGGGTTGCGGGGGTGGCTTTCTTT
TRBJ2-2 | NA | TRBV10-2 | TRBD2 | CASRTSGGRHGELFF | TGCGCCAGCCGGACTAGCGGGGGCCGTCACGGGGAGCTGTTTTTT
TRBJ1-5 | once | TRBV27 | TRBD1 | CASKKNRGQPQHF | TGTGCCAGCAAAAAGAACAGGGGTCAGCCCCAGCATTTT
TRBJ1-1 | NA | TRBV2 | TRBD1 | CASRGDRGNTEAFF | TGTGCCAGCAGGGGGGACAGGGGGAACACTGAAGCTTTCTTT
TRBJ2-2 | once | TRBV7-6 | NA | CASVGGNTGELFF | TGTGCCAGCGTCGGGGGGAACACCGGGGAGCTGTTTTTT
TRBJ2-3 | NA | TRBV7-9 | NA | CASSLPYRTDTQYF | TGTGCCAGCAGCTTGCCTTACAGGACAGATACGCAGTATTTT
TRBJ1-6 | NA | TRBV7-2 | NA | CASSPDKRHSPLHF | TGTGCCAGCAGCCCGGACAAACGACATTCACCCCTCCACTTT
TRBJ1-3 | once | TRBV5-1 | NA | CASSLDGEGRLSGNTIYF | TGCGCCAGCAGCTTGGATGGGGAGGGACGTCTCTCTGGAAACACCATATATTTT
TRBJ1-4 | NA | TRBV5-1 | TRBD1 | CASSMGTGTVWEKLFF | TGCGCCAGCAGCATGGGGACAGGGACAGTTTGGGAAAAACTGTTTTTT
TRBJ2-5 | NA | TRBV28 | NA | CASSLTSQETQYF | TGTGCCAGCAGTTTGACTAGCCAAGAGACCCAGTACTTC
TRBJ1-1 | NA | TRBV9 | NA | CASSVGQVTEAFF | TGTGCCAGCAGCGTAGGACAGGTAACTGAAGCTTTCTTT
TRBJ1-4 | NA | TRBV28 | TRBD1 | CASRPGQGTEKLFF | TGTGCCAGCAGACCGGGACAGGGAACTGAAAAACTGTTTTTT
TRBJ1-2 | NA | TRBV7-8 | NA | CASSLDSEYGYTF | TGTGCCAGCAGCTTGGACAGCGAATATGGCTACACCTTC
TRBJ2-3 | NA | TRBV15 | TRBD2 | CATSSTFSGGSPDTQYF | TGTGCCACCAGCAGCACTTTTAGCGGGGGCTCGCCGGATACGCAGTATTTT
TRBJ1-4 | once | TRBV7-8 | TRBD1 | CASSLWGTGPNEKLFF | TGTGCCAGCAGCTTATGGGGGACAGGGCCTAATGAAAAACTGTTTTTT
TRBJ2-3 | NA | TRBV25-1 | TRBD2 | CATGGLWTDTQYF | TGTGCCACCGGGGGGTTGTGGACAGATACGCAGTATTTT
TRBJ1-1 | NA | TRBV6-5 | NA | CASSRLTLNTEAFF | TGTGCCAGCAGTCGATTGACATTGAACACTGAAGCTTTCTTT
TRBJ2-7 | once | TRBV9 | TRBD2 | CASSVGLAETYEQYF | TGTGCCAGCAGCGTAGGTCTAGCGGAGACCTACGAGCAGTACTTC
TRBJ1-1 | NA | TRBV6-1 | TRBD1 | CASRLGQAQGAFF | TGTGCCAGCAGACTCGGACAGGCTCAGGGGGCTTTCTTT
TRBJ2-2 | NA | TRBV5-8 | NA | CASSLYRGGTGELFF | TGTGCCAGCAGCTTGTACAGGGGGGGGACCGGGGAGCTGTTTTTT
TRBJ2-2 | NA | TRBV4-3 | TRBD2 | CASSQQWGEGTGELFF | TGCGCCAGCAGCCAACAGTGGGGGGAGGGCACCGGGGAGCTGTTTTTT
TRBJ2-2 | NA | TRBV10-2 | NA | CASSVAGRTGELFF | TGCGCCAGCAGCGTCGCGGGTCGCACCGGGGAGCTGTTTTTT
TRBJ2-3 | NA | TRBV28 | NA | CASSPPSTSTDTQYF | TGTGCCAGCAGTCCGCCATCAACTAGCACAGATACGCAGTATTTT
TRBJ2-5 | NA | TRBV30 | NA | CAWNTAGETQYF | TGTGCCTGGAACACGGCGGGGGAGACCCAGTACTTC
TRBJ2-1 | NA | TRBV7-9 | NA | CASSLLFPRDNEQFF | TGTGCCAGCAGCTTATTATTCCCTCGGGACAATGAGCAGTTCTTC
TRBJ2-7 | NA | TRBV7-6 | NA | CASSLSSGYEQYF | TGTGCCAGCAGCTTGAGTTCTGGCTACGAGCAGTACTTC